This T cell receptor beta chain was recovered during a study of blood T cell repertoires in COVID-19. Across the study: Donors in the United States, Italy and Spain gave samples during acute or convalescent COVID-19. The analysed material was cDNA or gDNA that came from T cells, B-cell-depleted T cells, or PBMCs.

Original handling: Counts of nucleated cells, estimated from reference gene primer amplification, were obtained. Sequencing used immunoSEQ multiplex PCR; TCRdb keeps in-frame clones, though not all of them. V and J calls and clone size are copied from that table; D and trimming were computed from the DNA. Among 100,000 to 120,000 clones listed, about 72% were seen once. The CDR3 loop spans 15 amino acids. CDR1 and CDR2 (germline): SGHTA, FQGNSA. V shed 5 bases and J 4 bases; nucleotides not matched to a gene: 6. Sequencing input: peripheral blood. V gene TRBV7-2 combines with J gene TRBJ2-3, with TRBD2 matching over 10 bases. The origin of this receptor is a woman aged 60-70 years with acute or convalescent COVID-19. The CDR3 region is CASSATSGYSDTQYF. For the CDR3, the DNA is TGTGCCAGCAGCGCGACTAGCGGGTACTCAGATACGCAGTATTTT.